The next 21 T cell receptor beta chains were all read from a single sample in a study of CD8 T cells in ankylosing spondylitis. Study-level findings and limits: Made up of about eight highly homologous variants, a TCR beta motif appeared characteristic of ankylosing spondylitis blood.

Their recognized antigens are unknown. MiXCR was run by TCRdb on the 5' RACE reads, yielding one entry per CDR3 protein. Among 220,000 or so distinct CDR3 sequences listed, approximately 16% were seen once. Sequencing was carried out using blood, either unsorted or a sorted T cell fraction (not recorded which). The receptor source for this set is a male donor with ankylosing spondylitis.

The chain carries TRBV6-4 and TRBJ2-1, with 12 nucleotides matching TRBD2. J was trimmed by 2 bases and V by 6 bases; bases with no gene match: 5. Germline assignment: CDR1 MRHNA and CDR2 SNTAGT. This CDR3 has 16 amino acids. This CDR3 is CASRDLAGGPYNEQFF. CDR3 DNA: TGTGCCAGCAGAGACCTAGCGGGAGGGCCCTACAATGAGCAGTTCTTC.

This clonotype occurred a few times. The genes are TRBV19 and TRBJ2-5; D remains ambiguous. Deletions cut 4 bases from V and 5 bases from J, with 8 bases between. Germline values: CDR1 LNHDA, CDR2 SQIVND (reference sequence). The length of the CDR3 is 12 residues. As DNA, the CDR3 is TGTGCCAGTAGTAAAACCGGGGAGACCCAGTACTTC. Translation: CASSKTGETQYF. Using reference TRBV19 and TRBJ2-5 for the parts outside the CDR3, the full variable domain is DGGITQSPKYLFRKEGQNVTLSCEQNLNHDAMYWYRQDPGQGLRLIYYSQIVNDFQKGDIAEGYSVSREKKESFPLTVTSAQKNPTAFYLCASSKTGETQYFGPGTRLLVL.

This clonotype was seen a few times. This chain joins TRBV6-2 or TRBV6-3 and TRBJ2-5, with D unresolved. CDR1 is MNHEY and CDR2 is SVGEGT in the germline V gene. The length of the CDR3 is 11 residues. The ends were cut back, 2 bases at V and 5 bases at J, with 3 bases in the middle. CDR3 in DNA: TGTGCCAGCAGTTACATGGAGACCCAGTACTTC. This gives the protein CASSYMETQYF.

This rearrangement joins TRBV7-8 to TRBJ2-5; D may match TRBD1 or TRBD2 (5 bases each). CDR3 length: 12 residues. Germline loops: CDR1 SGHVS, CDR2 FQNEAQ. The germline V and J ends were trimmed by 10 bases and 7 bases, with 16 bases remaining between them. CDR3 nucleotide sequence: TGTGCCATTGGGGGAGCTGACGGGACCCAGTACTTC. Translation: CAIGGADGTQYF.

The chain couples TRBV4-1 to TRBJ2-3; D is uncertain. The CDR3 extends over 14 amino acids. Germline V gene sequence: CDR1 MGHRA, CDR2 YSYEKL. V lost 0 bases, J lost 2 bases, and 6 bases lay in between. The CDR3 region has the DNA TGCGCCAGCAGCCAAGATCGGCCCACAGATACGCAGTATTTT. Its protein product is CASSQDRPTDTQYF.

This clonotype was counted a few times. The chain joins TRBV28 to TRBJ1-2; 9 bases fit TRBD1. In germline, CDR1 is MDHEN, CDR2 SYDVKM. The CDR3 loop spans 19 amino acids. V trimming: 4 bases; J trimming: 2 bases; junction bases outside the gene matches: 17. DNA of the CDR3: TGTGCCAGCAGTTCCCAACCTGCCGGGACAGGGCCCCCCAACTATGGCTACACCTTC. Translated: CASSSQPAGTGPPNYGYTF.

This clonotype was recorded many times. The chain combines TRBV12-3 or TRBV12-4 with TRBJ2-1, with 8 bases that match TRBD1. There are 12 residues in the CDR3. J gave up 9 bases and V 5 bases, and 3 bases lay outside the gene matches. The CDR3 loop reads CASSDRGGEQFF. For the CDR3, the DNA is TGTGCCAGCAGTGACAGGGGTGGTGAGCAGTTCTTC.

V usage is TRBV29-1 and J usage is TRBJ1-2; 8 bases align to TRBD1. The CDR3 is made up of 14 amino acids. V gave up 1 base and J gave up 3 bases; unmatched junction bases: 4. Per germline, CDR1 SQVTM and CDR2 ANQGSEA. Written as DNA, the CDR3 is TGCAGCGTTGAAGGGACAGGGCCCGACTATGGCTACACCTTC. Its protein product is CSVEGTGPDYGYTF.

The chain recombines TRBV15 with TRBJ2-7; D not resolved. The length of the CDR3 is 12 residues. From germline, CDR1 is LNHNV and CDR2 YYDKDF (reference sequence). Trimming cost V 4 bases and J 4 bases, with 8 bases left between them. The CDR3 reads CATSTNLYEQYF. In DNA form, the CDR3 reads TGTGCCACCAGCACGAATCTTTACGAGCAGTACTTC.

The CDR3 sequence is CASSHGTSGDNEQFF. CDR3 coding DNA: TGCGCCAGCAGCCACGGGACTAGCGGAGACAATGAGCAGTTCTTC. The chain couples TRBV4-1 to TRBJ2-1, with TRBD2 identical over 11 bases. The junction had 3 bases not matched to a gene; V was cut back by 3 bases and J by 5 bases. Germline-derived CDR1 and CDR2 are MGHRA and YSYEKL. CDR3 length: 15 amino acids.

This clonotype was seen a handful of times. V is TRBV7-8 and J is TRBJ2-7; weak D call: TRBD2 (5 bases). Between the trimmed V and J ends, which lost 6 bases and 2 bases, there was a span of 17 bases. This CDR3 has 15 amino acids. Germline CDR1 SGHVS, CDR2 FQNEAQ. The CDR3 loop is CASSLSPGIPYEQYF. CDR3 nucleotide sequence: TGTGCCAGCAGTCTAAGCCCCGGGATACCCTACGAGCAGTACTTC.

The chain couples TRBV5-1 to TRBJ1-1; 7 nucleotides align to TRBD1. CDR3 size: 17 residues. Germline V CDR1 and CDR2: SGHRS, YFSETQ. After removal of 0 bases from V and 0 bases from J, the junction contained 8 bases not matched to a gene. CDR3 sequence (DNA): TGCGCCAGCAGCTTGGCCCTCGGGACAGCCATGAACACTGAAGCTTTCTTT. Protein product: CASSLALGTAMNTEAFF.

The chain joins TRBV12-3 or TRBV12-4 to TRBJ1-6; D remains unclear. The CDR3 is 13 amino acids. V was pared by 4 bases and J by 12 bases, with 13 bases between. This CDR3 reads CASSSLRLGPLHF. CDR3 DNA: TGTGCCAGCAGTTCCCTGCGTTTGGGACCCCTCCACTTT.

The J gene is TRBJ2-1, the V gene TRBV2, with TRBD2 matching over 7 bases. This CDR3 region has 15 residues. Trimming took 3 bases from V and 2 from J; bases not matched to a gene: 4. Germline CDR1 is SNHLY and CDR2 is FYNNEI. This CDR3 is CASSDWEGPYNEQFF. As DNA, the CDR3 is TGTGCCAGCAGTGATTGGGAGGGCCCCTACAATGAGCAGTTCTTC.

Notes on this clonotype: The junction differs from germline at one of its ends, possibly a read error. V usage is TRBV4-2 and J usage is TRBJ1-1, with 8 nucleotides matching TRBD1. CDR3 length: 15 residues. Germline V gives CDR1 LGHNA, CDR2 YNFKEQ. The CDR3 sequence is CASSEEGQENTEAFF. The CDR3, as DNA: TGTGCCAGCAGCGAAGAGGGACAGGAGAACACTGAAGCTTTCTTT.

This clonotype appeared a single time. J is TRBJ2-3 and V is TRBV10-1; D gene uncertain. CDR1 is WNHNN, CDR2 SYGVQD, per germline (reference sequence). The CDR3 loop spans 13 amino acids. The V and J ends lost 2 bases and 1 base respectively, with 4 bases between them. CDR3 coding DNA: TGCGCCAGCAGTGAGCCCTGCACAGATACGCAGTATTTT. This translates into CASSEPCTDTQYF.

This clonotype showed up many times. The V call is TRBV12-3 or TRBV12-4, the J call TRBJ2-5, with 15 positions matching TRBD2. The V gene end was trimmed by 1 base and the J gene end by 2 bases; junction bases not matched to a gene: 2. The CDR3 sequence is 17 residues long. CDR3 nucleotides: TGTGCCAGCAGTTTAGGGGGACTAGCGGGAGGACAAGAGACCCAGTACTTC. Translation gives CASSLGGLAGGQETQYF.

This clonotype came up a few times. The chain joins TRBV7-9 to TRBJ2-3; 9 positions match TRBD2. The CDR3 sequence is 15 residues long. V shed 1 base and J 3 bases; nucleotides not matched to a gene: 2. CDR1 and CDR2 (germline): SEHNR, FQNEAQ (reference sequence). The CDR3 region is CASSLEREETDTQYF. In DNA form, the CDR3 reads TGTGCCAGCAGCTTAGAGCGGGAGGAAACAGATACGCAGTATTTT.

In its sample, this clonotype was seen a few times. This chain joins TRBV5-1 and TRBJ2-3; D could derive from TRBD1 or TRBD2 (6 bases each). The germline V gene has CDR1 SGHRS and CDR2 YFSETQ. The CDR3 loop spans 15 amino acids. V was shortened by 4 bases and J by 0 bases, with 12 bases between the two germline ends. The CDR3 DNA reads TGCGCCAGCAGCCGGACGGGGGCTAGCACAGATACGCAGTATTTT. This sequence encodes CASSRTGASTDTQYF.

The rearrangement uses TRBV27 and TRBJ1-2; D is unresolved. Germline loops: CDR1 MNHEY, CDR2 SMNVEV (reference sequence). CDR3 length: 15 residues. V lost 0 bases and J 5 bases, leaving 13 bases between the germline ends. The CDR3 DNA follows: TGTGCCAGCAGTTTATCGTTCCCAAACGCATATGGCTACACCTTC. It specifies CASSLSFPNAYGYTF.

This clonotype was counted a single time. The rearrangement links TRBV5-1 to TRBJ1-6; 10 nucleotides align to TRBD1. The CDR3 length is 16 residues. Germline lookup yields CDR1 SGHRS and CDR2 YFSETQ. V was clipped by 0 bases and J by 15 bases; unmatched bases: 12. CDR3 coding DNA: TGCGCCAGCAGCTTGGGACAGGGGGCCCCCGTCTTACTCCTCCACTTT. It is translated as CASSLGQGAPVLLLHF.